The clone carrying this TCR beta chain was seen more than once but under ten times. Its specificity is not known. These data originate in a study of T cells in Graves' hyperthyroidism and ophthalmopathy. Study details: Prior to any treatment, at the point of initial diagnosis, peripheral blood was collected. Study-level results: In the analysis, a 13 V-J model separated ophthalmopathy from stable hyperthyroidism.

Uncontrolled infections, other autoimmune diseases, pregnancy or lactation led to exclusion of patients. Out of roughly 9.1 ml of fresh peripheral blood came the PBMCs. The source material, RNA transcripts, was used to amplify TCR beta CDR3 regions. In the first-round RT-PCR of the TCR CDR3, the HTBI primer set was used. TCRdb fed the multiplex PCR reads into MiXCR, producing one record per CDR3 protein. The data contain 730,000 or so distinct CDR3 sequences, 18% of them seen just once; the ten biggest clones take up approximately 15%. V lost 0 bases and J 4 bases, leaving 9 bases between the germline ends. Germline V gives CDR1 LNHNV, CDR2 YYDKDF (reference sequence). The CDR3 covers 14 residues.

The sequence came from a woman in her fifties or sixties with Graves' hyperthyroidism that later progressed to Graves' ophthalmopathy. The V call is TRBV15, the J call TRBJ1-2; D may be TRBD1 (6 bases). The sequenced sample was blood. The CDR3 here is CATSRDRGAYGYTF. CDR3 bases: TGTGCCACCAGCAGAGATCGGGGGGCCTATGGCTACACCTTC.